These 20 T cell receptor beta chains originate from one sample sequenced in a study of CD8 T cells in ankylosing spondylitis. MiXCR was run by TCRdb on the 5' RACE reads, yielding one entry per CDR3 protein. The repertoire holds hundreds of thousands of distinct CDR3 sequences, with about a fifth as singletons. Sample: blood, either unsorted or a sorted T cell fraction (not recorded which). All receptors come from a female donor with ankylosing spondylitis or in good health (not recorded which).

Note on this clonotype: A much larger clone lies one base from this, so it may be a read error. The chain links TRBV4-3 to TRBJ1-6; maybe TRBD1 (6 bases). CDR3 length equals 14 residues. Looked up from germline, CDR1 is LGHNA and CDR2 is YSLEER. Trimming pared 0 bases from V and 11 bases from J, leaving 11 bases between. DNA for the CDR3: TGCGCCAGCAGCCAAGATCGGGGGGCTCCACCCCTCCACTTT. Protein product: CASSQDRGAPPLHF.

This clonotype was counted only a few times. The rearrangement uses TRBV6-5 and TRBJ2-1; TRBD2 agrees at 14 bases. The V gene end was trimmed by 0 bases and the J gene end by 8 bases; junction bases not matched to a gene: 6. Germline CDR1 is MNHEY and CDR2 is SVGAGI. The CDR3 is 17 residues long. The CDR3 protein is CASSYSPGTSGSHEQFF. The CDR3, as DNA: TGTGCCAGCAGTTACTCCCCCGGGACTAGCGGGAGCCATGAGCAGTTCTTC.

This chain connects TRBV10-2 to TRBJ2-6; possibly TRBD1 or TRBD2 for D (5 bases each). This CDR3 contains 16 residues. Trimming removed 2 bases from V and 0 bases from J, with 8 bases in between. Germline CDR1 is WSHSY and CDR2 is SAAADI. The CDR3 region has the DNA TGCGCCAGCAGTGAGGTTGGGACCTCTGGGGCCAACGTCCTGACTTTC. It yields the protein CASSEVGTSGANVLTF.

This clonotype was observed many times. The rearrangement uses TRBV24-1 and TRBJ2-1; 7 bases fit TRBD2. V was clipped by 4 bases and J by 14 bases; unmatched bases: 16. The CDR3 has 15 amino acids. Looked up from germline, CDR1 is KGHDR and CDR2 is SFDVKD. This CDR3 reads CATSDPGLGRGQKFF. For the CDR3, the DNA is TGTGCCACCAGTGACCCTGGACTAGGAAGGGGTCAAAAGTTCTTC.

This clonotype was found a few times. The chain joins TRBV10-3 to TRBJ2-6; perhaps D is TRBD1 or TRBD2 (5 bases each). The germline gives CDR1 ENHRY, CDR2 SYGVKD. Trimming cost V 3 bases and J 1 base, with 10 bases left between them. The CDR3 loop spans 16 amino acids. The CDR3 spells CAISDQGPSGANVLTF. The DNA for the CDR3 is TGTGCCATCAGTGACCAGGGACCTTCTGGGGCCAACGTCCTGACTTTC.

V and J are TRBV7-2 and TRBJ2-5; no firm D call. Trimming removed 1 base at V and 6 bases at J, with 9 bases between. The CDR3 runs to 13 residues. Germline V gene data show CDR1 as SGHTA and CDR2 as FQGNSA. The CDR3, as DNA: TGTGCCAGCAGCTTAGGAGTCAGCAAGACCCAGTACTTC. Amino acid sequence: CASSLGVSKTQYF.

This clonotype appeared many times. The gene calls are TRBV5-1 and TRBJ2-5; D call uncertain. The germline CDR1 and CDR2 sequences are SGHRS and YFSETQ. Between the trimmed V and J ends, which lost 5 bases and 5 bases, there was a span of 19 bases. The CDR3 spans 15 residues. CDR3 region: CASRFRQVPGETQYF. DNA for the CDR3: TGCGCCAGCAGATTCCGACAAGTCCCCGGGGAGACCCAGTACTTC.

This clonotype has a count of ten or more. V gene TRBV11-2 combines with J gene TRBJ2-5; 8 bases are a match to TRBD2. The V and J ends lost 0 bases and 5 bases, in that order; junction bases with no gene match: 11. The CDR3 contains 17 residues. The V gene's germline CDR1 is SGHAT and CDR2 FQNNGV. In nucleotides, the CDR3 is TGTGCCAGCAGCTTAGAAGCGGGAGAGGGGGTTTTTGAGACCCAGTACTTC. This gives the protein CASSLEAGEGVFETQYF.

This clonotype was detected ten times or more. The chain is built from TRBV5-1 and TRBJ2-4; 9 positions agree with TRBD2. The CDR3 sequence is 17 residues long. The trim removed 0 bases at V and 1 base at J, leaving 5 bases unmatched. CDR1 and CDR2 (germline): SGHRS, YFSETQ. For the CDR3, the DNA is TGCGCCAGCAGCTTGGACCTAGCGGGAATGGCCAAAAACATTCAGTACTTC. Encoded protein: CASSLDLAGMAKNIQYF.

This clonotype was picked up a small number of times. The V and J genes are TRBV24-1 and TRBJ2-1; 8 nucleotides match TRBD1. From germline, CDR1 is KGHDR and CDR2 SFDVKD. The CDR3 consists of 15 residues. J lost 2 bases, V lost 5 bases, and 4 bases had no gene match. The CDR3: CATSAPGGPYNEQFF. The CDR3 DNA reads TGTGCCACCAGTGCCCCAGGGGGCCCCTACAATGAGCAGTTCTTC.

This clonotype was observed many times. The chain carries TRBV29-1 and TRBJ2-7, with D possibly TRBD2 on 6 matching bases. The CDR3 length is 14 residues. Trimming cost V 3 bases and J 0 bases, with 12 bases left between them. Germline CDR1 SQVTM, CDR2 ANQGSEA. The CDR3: CSVESSGVSYEQYF. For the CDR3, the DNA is TGCAGCGTTGAGTCCTCGGGGGTCTCCTACGAGCAGTACTTC.

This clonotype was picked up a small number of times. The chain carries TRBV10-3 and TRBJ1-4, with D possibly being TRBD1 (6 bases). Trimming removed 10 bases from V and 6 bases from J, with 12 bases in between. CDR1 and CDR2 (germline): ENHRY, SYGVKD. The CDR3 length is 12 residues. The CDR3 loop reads CATGGLDEKLFF. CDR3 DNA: TGTGCCACGGGGGGGCTAGATGAAAAACTGTTTTTT.

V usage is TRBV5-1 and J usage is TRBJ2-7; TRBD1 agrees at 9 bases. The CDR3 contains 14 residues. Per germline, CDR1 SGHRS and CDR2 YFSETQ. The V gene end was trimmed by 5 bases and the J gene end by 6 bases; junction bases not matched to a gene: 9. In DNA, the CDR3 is TGCGCCAGCAGACCGGGACAGGGCCTGGGCGAGCAGTACTTC. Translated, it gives CASRPGQGLGEQYF.

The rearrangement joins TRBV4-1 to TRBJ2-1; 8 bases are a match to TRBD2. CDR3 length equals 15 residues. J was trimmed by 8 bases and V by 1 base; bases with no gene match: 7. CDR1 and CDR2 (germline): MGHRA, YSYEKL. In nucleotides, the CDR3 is TGCGCCAGCAGCCAAGCGCTAGCGGGCGTCTATGAGCAGTTCTTC. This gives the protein CASSQALAGVYEQFF.

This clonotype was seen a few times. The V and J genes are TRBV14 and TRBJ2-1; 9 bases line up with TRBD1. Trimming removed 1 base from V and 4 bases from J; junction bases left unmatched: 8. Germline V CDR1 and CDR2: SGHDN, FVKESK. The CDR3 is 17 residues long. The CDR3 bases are TGTGCCAGCAGCCAAGGAAGAGGGACAGGGAGTTACAATGAGCAGTTCTTC. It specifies CASSQGRGTGSYNEQFF. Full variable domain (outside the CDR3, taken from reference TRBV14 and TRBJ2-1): EAGVTQFPSHSVIEKGQTVTLRCDPISGHDNLYWYRRVMGKEIKFLLHFVKESKQDESGMPNNRFLAERTGGTYSTLKVQPAELEDSGVYFCASSQGRGTGSYNEQFFGPGTRLTVL.

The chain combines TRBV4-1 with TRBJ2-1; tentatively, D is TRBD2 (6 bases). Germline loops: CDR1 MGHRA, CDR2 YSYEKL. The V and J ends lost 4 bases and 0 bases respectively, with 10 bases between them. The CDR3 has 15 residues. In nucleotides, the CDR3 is TGCGCCAGCAGCCTCCGGGGGTTCTCCTACAATGAGCAGTTCTTC. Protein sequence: CASSLRGFSYNEQFF.

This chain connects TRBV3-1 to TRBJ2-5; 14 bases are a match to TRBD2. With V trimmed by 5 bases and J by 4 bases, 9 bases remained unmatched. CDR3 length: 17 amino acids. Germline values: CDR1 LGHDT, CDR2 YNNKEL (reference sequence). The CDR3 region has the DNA TGTGCCAGCAGCTATTCCCGCGGACTAGCGGGAGGAGAGACCCAGTACTTC. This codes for CASSYSRGLAGGETQYF.

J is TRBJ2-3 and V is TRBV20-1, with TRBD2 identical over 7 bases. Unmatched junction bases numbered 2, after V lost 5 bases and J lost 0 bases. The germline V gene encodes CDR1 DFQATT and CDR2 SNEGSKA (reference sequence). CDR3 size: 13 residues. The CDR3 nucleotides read TGCAGTGCTGGGGACTACAGCACAGATACGCAGTATTTT. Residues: CSAGDYSTDTQYF.

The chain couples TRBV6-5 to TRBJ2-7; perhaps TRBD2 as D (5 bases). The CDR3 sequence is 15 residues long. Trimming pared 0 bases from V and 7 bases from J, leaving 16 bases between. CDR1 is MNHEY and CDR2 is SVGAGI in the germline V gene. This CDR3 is CASSYSERPLREQYF. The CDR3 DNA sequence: TGTGCCAGCAGTTACTCTGAGCGGCCACTACGTGAGCAGTACTTC.

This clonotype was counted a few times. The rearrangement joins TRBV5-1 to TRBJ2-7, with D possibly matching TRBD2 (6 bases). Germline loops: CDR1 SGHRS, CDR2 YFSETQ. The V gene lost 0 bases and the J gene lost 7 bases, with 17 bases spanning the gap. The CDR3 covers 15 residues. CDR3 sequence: CASSLGASADREQYF. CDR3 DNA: TGCGCCAGCAGCTTGGGCGCTAGCGCCGACAGAGAGCAGTACTTC.